These 14 T cell receptor beta chains originate from one sample sequenced in a study of vaccination effects on CD4 cells after COVID-19. Sequenced by immunoSEQ multiplex PCR; TCRdb stores in-frame clones only, minus some. The table records about 70,000 clones, under 85% of them present only once. Viral peptide pool expansion of antigen-specific CD4+ T cells preceded sequencing in the ViraFEST assay. It was after approximately 11 days of culture that CD4+ T cells were isolated. The individual was infected with SARS-CoV-2 between March and December 2020, as confirmed by PCR. No cognate antigen is known for these TCRs. This sample comprised CD4+ T cells from PBMCs cultured with HIV peptides, obtained before COVID-19 vaccination. Subset here: HIV-1 Nef peptide pool negative control/reference culture. These receptors all come from a human donor who had a prior SARS-CoV-2 infection.

The chain links TRBV5-1 to TRBJ1-2; no clear D gene. CDR3 length equals 14 residues. Trimming took 1 base from V and 4 from J, leaving 11 bases between them. In germline, CDR1 is SGHRS, CDR2 YFSETQ. DNA of the CDR3: TGCGCCAGCAGCTTGTCCACCGACATCTATGGCTACACCTTC. As protein: CASSLSTDIYGYTF.

This clone appeared many times. The chain uses TRBV5-6 and TRBJ2-7, with 7 bases lining up with TRBD2. The V gene end was trimmed by 6 bases and the J gene end by 6 bases; junction bases not matched to a gene: 9. Germline V gives CDR1 SGHDT, CDR2 YYEEEE. CDR3 length equals 13 residues. Here the CDR3 reads CASILGGYGEQYF. Written as DNA, the CDR3 is TGTGCCAGCATCCTCGGGGGGTACGGCGAGCAGTACTTC.

In its sample, this clone was seen a few times. V and J are TRBV11-2 and TRBJ2-7; 7 bases line up with TRBD1. Per the germline V gene, CDR1 is SGHAT and CDR2 is FQNNGV. The CDR3 extends over 16 amino acids. V lost 3 bases to trimming and J lost 0 bases; unmatched junction nucleotides: 8. CDR3 sequence (DNA): TGTGCCAGCAGCTTCGGCTGGGACAGCTACTCCTACGAGCAGTACTTC. This encodes CASSFGWDSYSYEQYF.

The rearrangement links TRBV7-2 to TRBJ2-7; maybe TRBD2 (5 bases). Germline V lookup: CDR1 SGHTA, CDR2 FQGNSA. The V and J ends lost 1 base and 1 base respectively, with 14 bases between them. The CDR3 extends over 16 amino acids. Here the CDR3 reads CASSLDSGIMSYEQYF. CDR3 in DNA: TGTGCCAGCAGCTTAGATTCGGGGATTATGTCCTACGAGCAGTACTTC.

The chain combines TRBV6-4 with TRBJ1-1; no definite D call. Germline-derived CDR1 and CDR2 are MRHNA and SNTAGT. V lost 6 bases and J 1 base, leaving 9 bases between the germline ends. This CDR3 spans 13 amino acids. The CDR3 here is CASRQQQNTEAFF. The DNA for the CDR3 is TGTGCCAGCAGACAACAACAGAACACTGAAGCTTTCTTT.

This clone has just a few counts. The chain links TRBV5-1 to TRBJ2-3; TRBD2 might be the D (5 bases). Trimming cost V 1 base and J 0 bases, with 12 bases left between them. Germline V CDR1 and CDR2: SGHRS, YFSETQ. The CDR3 totals 16 residues. As DNA, the CDR3 is TGCGCCAGCAGCTTGATCCCGGGGTACAGCACAGATACGCAGTATTTT. It yields the protein CASSLIPGYSTDTQYF.

This chain joins TRBV5-1 and TRBJ2-4; 11 positions match TRBD2. The CDR3 is made up of 18 amino acids. The V gene end was trimmed by 0 bases and the J gene end by 6 bases; junction bases not matched to a gene: 11. Looked up from germline, CDR1 is SGHRS and CDR2 is YFSETQ. CDR3 sequence: CASSLGPSGRSWGNIQYF. The CDR3 coding sequence is TGCGCCAGCAGCTTGGGACCTAGCGGGAGGTCATGGGGAAACATTCAGTACTTC.

This clone was picked up a small number of times. The V and J genes are TRBV5-1 and TRBJ1-1; possibly TRBD1 for D (6 bases). CDR1 and CDR2 (germline): SGHRS, YFSETQ. The CDR3 has 14 amino acids. Trimming removed 3 bases at V and 4 bases at J, with 13 bases between. The CDR3 here is CASSYGFRGTEAFF. The CDR3 DNA follows: TGCGCCAGCAGCTATGGATTCAGGGGCACTGAAGCTTTCTTT.

The V gene is TRBV18, the J gene TRBJ2-2; D is possibly TRBD1 or TRBD2 (6 bases each). Trimming took 3 bases from V and 0 from J, leaving 14 bases between them. The CDR3 spans 17 residues. Germline CDR1 and CDR2: KGHSH and LQKENI. In DNA form, the CDR3 reads TGTGCCAGCTCACCGAATACGGGGGCACCGAACACCGGGGAGCTGTTTTTT. Translating it yields CASSPNTGAPNTGELFF.

The CDR3 reads CASSYSGTGGFETQYF. CDR3 bases: TGCGCCAGCAGCTATTCCGGGACAGGGGGATTCGAGACCCAGTACTTC. V is TRBV5-1 and J is TRBJ2-5, with 11 bases that match TRBD1. CDR3 length equals 16 residues. Unmatched junction bases numbered 9, after V lost 3 bases and J lost 5 bases. Germline CDR1 is SGHRS and CDR2 is YFSETQ. Variable domain in full (rest from reference TRBV5-1 and TRBJ2-5): KAGVTQTPRYLIKTRGQQVTLSCSPISGHRSVSWYQQTPGQGLQFLFEYFSETQRNKGNFPGRFSGRQFSNSRSEMNVSTLELGDSALYLCASSYSGTGGFETQYFGPGTRLLVL.

This chain connects TRBV5-1 to TRBJ2-3; 12 nucleotides align to TRBD2. The CDR3 has 17 residues. The V segment lost 0 bases and the J segment 1 base; nucleotides outside the gene matches: 3. Germline loops: CDR1 SGHRS, CDR2 YFSETQ. The CDR3 region has the DNA TGCGCCAGCAGCTTGGGACTAGCGGGGGCCCGCACAGATACGCAGTATTTT. Protein product: CASSLGLAGARTDTQYF.

This clone was counted once. The chain recombines TRBV19 with TRBJ1-5; 7 bases are shared with TRBD1. Germline-derived CDR1 and CDR2 are LNHDA and SQIVND (reference sequence). The CDR3 loop spans 14 amino acids. V was clipped by 5 bases and J by 7 bases; unmatched bases: 8. CDR3 bases: TGTGCCAGTAGTTCCACAGGGGTCGGACAGCCCCAGCATTTT. Residues: CASSSTGVGQPQHF.

About this clone itself: Compared with germline, one end of the junction differs, possibly owing to a read error. V and J are TRBV7-7 and TRBJ2-2, with no clear D. Germline V gene data show CDR1 as SSHAT and CDR2 as FNYEAQ (reference sequence). The CDR3 is 15 residues long. This chain's CDR3 is CASSPRHLNTGELFF. In nucleotides, the CDR3 is TGTGCTAGCAGCCCAAGACACTTAAACACCGGGGAGCTGTTTTTT.

The chain couples TRBV6-5 to TRBJ1-1; D remains unclear. This CDR3 comprises 13 residues. V lost 6 bases, J lost 8 bases, and 16 bases lay in between. CDR1 is MNHEY, CDR2 SVGAGI, per germline. The CDR3 loop is CASSQRTGSEAFF. The DNA of the CDR3 is TGTGCCAGCAGCCAACGGACGGGATCGGAAGCTTTCTTT.